Included here is one TCR beta chain sequence, with context. In the original processing: The authors estimated nucleated cell counts from reference gene primer amplification. Using immunoSEQ multiplex PCR, the repertoire was profiled, and TCRdb retains in-frame clones only, with some absent. The V and J calls and clone size come from that table; D and trimming were worked out from the DNA. Of 70,000 to 95,000 clones listed, 89% are singletons. This entry belongs to a study of blood T cell repertoires in COVID-19. Study information: Material from acute and convalescent COVID-19 was sourced from the United States, Italy and Spain.

V shed 6 bases and J 7 bases; nucleotides not matched to a gene: 7. The CDR3 is made up of 13 amino acids. Germline V CDR1 and CDR2: MNHEY, SVGAGI. The chain uses TRBV6-5 and TRBJ1-2; 8 bases are shared with TRBD1. The clonotype comes from a woman of 80 years or more with active COVID-19. The sample taken for sequencing was peripheral blood. CDR3 residues: CASSGQGVSGYTF. Here the CDR3 DNA reads TGTGCCAGCAGCGGACAGGGTGTCAGTGGCTACACCTTC.